This T cell receptor (beta chain) appears in the sequencing data of a study of identical twins. In regard to this clonotype: Its specificity is unknown.

TCRdb passed the 5' RACE reads through MiXCR, listing each CDR3 protein once. Among hundreds of thousands of distinct CDR3 sequences listed, 8.5% to 9.5% were seen once. Study results and caveats: Memory repertoires lacked the insertion deficit that abundant cord blood beta clonotypes showed.

The same specimen was also included in a second study, on yellow fever vaccine responses in identical twins.

Sequencing was performed on PBMCs. The source is a woman aged 18 to 35 in good health.

In DNA, the CDR3 is TGTGCCAGAGGCGACGGGACTAGCGGGATCCTCTCCTACGAGCAGTACTTC. Encoded protein: CARGDGTSGILSYEQYF. The J gene is TRBJ2-7, the V gene TRBV27; 13 bases map to TRBD2. In germline, CDR1 is MNHEY, CDR2 SMNVEV (reference sequence). The V segment lost 9 bases and the J segment 0 bases; nucleotides outside the gene matches: 11. The CDR3 covers 17 residues.